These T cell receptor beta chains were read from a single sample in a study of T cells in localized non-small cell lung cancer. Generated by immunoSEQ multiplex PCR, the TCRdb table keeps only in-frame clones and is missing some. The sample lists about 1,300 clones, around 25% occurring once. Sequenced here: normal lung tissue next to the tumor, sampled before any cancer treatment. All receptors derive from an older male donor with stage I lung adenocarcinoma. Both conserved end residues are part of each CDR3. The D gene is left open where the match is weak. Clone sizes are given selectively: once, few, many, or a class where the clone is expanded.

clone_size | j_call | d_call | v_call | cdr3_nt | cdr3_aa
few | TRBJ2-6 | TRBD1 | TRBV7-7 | TGTGCCAGCAGCGGTTCAGGGGGACCACCGTCTGGGGCCAACGTCCTGACTTTC | CASSGSGGPPSGANVLTF
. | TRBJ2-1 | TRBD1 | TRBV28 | TGTGCCAGCAGTTCACCGACAGGGGGCTACAATGAGCAGTTCTTC | CASSSPTGGYNEQFF
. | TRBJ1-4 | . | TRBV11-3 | TGTGCCAGCAGCCCGACAACAACTAATGAAAAACTGTTTTTT | CASSPTTTNEKLFF
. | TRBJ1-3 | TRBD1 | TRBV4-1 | TGCGCCAGCAGCCAAGATACAGGGGTTAGAAACACCATATATTTT | CASSQDTGVRNTIYF
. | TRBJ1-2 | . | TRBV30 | TGTGCCTGGGGGGACGGAAGGTATGGCTACACCTTC | CAWGDGRYGYTF
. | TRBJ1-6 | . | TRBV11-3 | TGTGCCAGCAGCTTGGCCTTGGGGCGCGATAATTCACCCCTCCACTTT | CASSLALGRDNSPLHF
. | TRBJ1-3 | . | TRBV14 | TGTGCCAGCAGCCACCCGGGGGGAAGTCCTGGAAACACCATATATTTT | CASSHPGGSPGNTIYF
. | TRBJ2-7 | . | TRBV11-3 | TGTGCCAGCAGCGAAACCTCGGGACAATTCTACGAGCAGTACTTC | CASSETSGQFYEQYF
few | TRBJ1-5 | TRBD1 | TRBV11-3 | TGTGCCAGCAGCATTGGGACAGGGAGACCTCCTGGCAATCAGCCCCAGCATTTT | CASSIGTGRPPGNQPQHF
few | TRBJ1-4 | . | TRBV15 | TGTGCCACCAGCAGAAATCCTCCAGGGGCAAGAGGTGAAAAACTGTTTTTT | CATSRNPPGARGEKLFF
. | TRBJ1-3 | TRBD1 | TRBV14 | TGTGCCAGCAGCCAGGGACAGGGGAAAGGAAACACCATATATTTT | CASSQGQGKGNTIYF
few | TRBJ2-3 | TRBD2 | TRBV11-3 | TGTGCCAGCAGCTTAGATCGCGTGGAAGCGGGAGGGCCGCGGCAGTATTTT | CASSLDRVEAGGPRQYF
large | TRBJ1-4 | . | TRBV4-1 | TGCGCCAGCAGCCAGGCGGAGCAGCAGACACTGTTTTTT | CASSQAEQQTLFF
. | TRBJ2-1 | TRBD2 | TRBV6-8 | TGTGCCAGCACCTTCTCGCGGACCAGCGGGAGCCAGCAGTTCTTC | CASTFSRTSGSQQFF
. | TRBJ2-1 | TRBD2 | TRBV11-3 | TGTGCCAGCAGCTACATAGCGGGAGGCTCACTCAGCTCCTACAATGAGCAGTTCTTC | CASSYIAGGSLSSYNEQFF
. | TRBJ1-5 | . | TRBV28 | TGTGCCAGCAGGCTAGAGTTTGACGGTCAGCCCCAGCATTTT | CASRLEFDGQPQHF
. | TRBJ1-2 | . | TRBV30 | TGTGCCTGGAGTGTACTTCGGGACGGCTGGGGCTACACCTTC | CAWSVLRDGWGYTF
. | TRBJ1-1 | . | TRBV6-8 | TGTGCCAGCAGTTACAGAGTCTACACTGAAGCTTTCTTT | CASSYRVYTEAFF
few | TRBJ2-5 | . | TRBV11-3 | TGTGCCAGCACCCCCCTGAAGAGGCAAGAGACCCAGTACTTC | CASTPLKRQETQYF
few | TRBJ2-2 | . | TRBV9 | TGTGCCAGCAGCGTAGGGGTATCGAACACCGGGGAGCTGTTTTTT | CASSVGVSNTGELFF
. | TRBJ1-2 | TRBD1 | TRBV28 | TGTGCCAGCAGTTTATCCCACAGGGGGCAGTATGGCTACACCTTC | CASSLSHRGQYGYTF
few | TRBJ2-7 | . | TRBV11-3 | TGTGCCAGCAGCTTCGGAAGGGGGTCAGACGAGCAGTACTTC | CASSFGRGSDEQYF
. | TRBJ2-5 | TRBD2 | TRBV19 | TGTGCCACAACTAGCGGGGGGGCCCCATGGACCCAGTACTTC | CATTSGGAPWTQYF
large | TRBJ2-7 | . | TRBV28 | TGTGCCAGCAGTGAGACACGGGAGACTTACGAGCAGTACTTC | CASSETRETYEQYF
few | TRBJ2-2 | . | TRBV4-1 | TGCGCCAGCAGCCAAGGAAGCCTAGCTTCTCGAGGTGGGGAGCTGTTTTTT | CASSQGSLASRGGELFF
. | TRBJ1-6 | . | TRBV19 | TGTGCCAGTAGTCCCCCGGGACGCAGAAATTCACCCCTCCACTTT | CASSPPGRRNSPLHF
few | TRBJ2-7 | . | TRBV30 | TGTGCCTGGAGTGTTCCGGTTAGCGAGCAGTACTTC | CAWSVPVSEQYF
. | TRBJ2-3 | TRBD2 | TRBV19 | TGTGCCAGTAGTGCTTTAAAGGGACTAGCGGGAGACGGGGATACGCAGTATTTT | CASSALKGLAGDGDTQYF
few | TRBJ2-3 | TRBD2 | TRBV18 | TGTGCCAGCTCACCGCCAGGACTAGCGGGAGAGACAGATACGCAGTATTTT | CASSPPGLAGETDTQYF
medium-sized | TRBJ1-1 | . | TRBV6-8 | TGTGCCAGCAGTCCCGGAAAGTCGAACACTGAAGCTTTCTTT | CASSPGKSNTEAFF
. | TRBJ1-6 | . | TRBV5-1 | TGCGCCAGCAGCTTGGGGCAGAACAATTCACCCCTCCACTTT | CASSLGQNNSPLHF
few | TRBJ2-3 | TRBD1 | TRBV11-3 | TGTGCCAGCAGCCCACAGGGGGCAACAGATACGCAGTATTTT | CASSPQGATDTQYF
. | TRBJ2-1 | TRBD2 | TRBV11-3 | TGTGCCAGCAGCTTAGTACTAGCGGGGGGACTCTCCTCCTACAATGAGCAGTTCTTC | CASSLVLAGGLSSYNEQFF
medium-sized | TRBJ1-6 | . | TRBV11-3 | TGTGCCAGCAGCTTACAGGCGGGTCGACGTTCACCCCTCCACTTT | CASSLQAGRRSPLHF
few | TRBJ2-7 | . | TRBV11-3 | TGTGCCAGCAGCCCGACGGACGCGAACTCCTACGAGCAGTACTTC | CASSPTDANSYEQYF
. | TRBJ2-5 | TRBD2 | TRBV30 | TGTGCCTGGACAGGACTAGCGGAGGACCCCCAGGACTTC | CAWTGLAEDPQDF
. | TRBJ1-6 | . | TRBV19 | TGTGCCAGTAAGGCGGGTACTAATTCACCCCTCCACTTT | CASKAGTNSPLHF
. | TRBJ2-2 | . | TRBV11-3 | TGTGCTAGCAGCTTAGGGATCGCGAACACCGGGGAGCTGTTTTTT | CASSLGIANTGELFF
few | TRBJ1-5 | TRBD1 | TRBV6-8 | TGTGCCAGCAGTTGGACAGGGGGACAGCCCCAGCATTTT | CASSWTGGQPQHF
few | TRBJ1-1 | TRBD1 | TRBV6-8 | TGTGCCAGCAGAGCCGGGACAGCCGACACTGAAGCTTTCTTT | CASRAGTADTEAFF
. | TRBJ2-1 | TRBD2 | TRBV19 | TGTGCCAGTAGTCCCCGACTAGCGGGGGCCCCCGGGGGAGGCGAGCAGTTCTTC | CASSPRLAGAPGGGEQFF
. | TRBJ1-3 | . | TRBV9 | TGTGCCAGCAGCGTAGATGAGGTTTTGGCTGGAAACACCATATATTTT | CASSVDEVLAGNTIYF
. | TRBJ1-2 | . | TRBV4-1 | TGCGCCAGCAGCCAAGATCTTGTGGACGGACATCCATTC | CASSQDLVDGHPF
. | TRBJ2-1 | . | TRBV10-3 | TGTGCCATCAGTGAGTCCTGGGACCAGCAGTTCTTC | CAISESWDQQFF
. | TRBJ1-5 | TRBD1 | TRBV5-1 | TGCGCCAGCAGCCTGGGGGTGACAGGGACGAGCAATCAGCCCCAGCATTTT | CASSLGVTGTSNQPQHF